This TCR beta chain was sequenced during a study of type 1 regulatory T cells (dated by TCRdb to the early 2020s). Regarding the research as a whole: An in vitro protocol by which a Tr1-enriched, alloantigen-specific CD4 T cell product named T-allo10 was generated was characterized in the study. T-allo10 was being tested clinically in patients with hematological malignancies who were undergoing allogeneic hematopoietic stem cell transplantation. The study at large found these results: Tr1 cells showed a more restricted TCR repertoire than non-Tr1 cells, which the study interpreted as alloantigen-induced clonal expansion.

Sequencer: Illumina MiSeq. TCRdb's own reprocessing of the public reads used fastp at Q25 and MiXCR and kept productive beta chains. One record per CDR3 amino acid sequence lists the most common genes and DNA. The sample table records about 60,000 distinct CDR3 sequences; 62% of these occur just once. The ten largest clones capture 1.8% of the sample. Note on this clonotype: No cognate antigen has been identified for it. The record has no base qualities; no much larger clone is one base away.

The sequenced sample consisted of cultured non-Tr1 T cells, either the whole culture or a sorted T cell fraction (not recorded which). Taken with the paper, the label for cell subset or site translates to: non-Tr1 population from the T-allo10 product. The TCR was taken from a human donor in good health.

The CDR3 in this case is CAGGGLAGDEQFF. DNA sequence: TGTGCCGGAGGGGGACTAGCCGGCGATGAGCAGTTCTTC. The chain is assembled from TRBV12-3 or TRBV12-4 and TRBJ2-1; 9 bases in the junction line up with TRBD2. Trimmed from V: 11 bases; trimmed from J: 8 bases; junction bases lacking a gene match: 10. From the cysteine up to the phenylalanine, the CDR3 has a length of 13 residues. Here the CDR3 DNA is all that survives: 39 bases in frame from base 1.